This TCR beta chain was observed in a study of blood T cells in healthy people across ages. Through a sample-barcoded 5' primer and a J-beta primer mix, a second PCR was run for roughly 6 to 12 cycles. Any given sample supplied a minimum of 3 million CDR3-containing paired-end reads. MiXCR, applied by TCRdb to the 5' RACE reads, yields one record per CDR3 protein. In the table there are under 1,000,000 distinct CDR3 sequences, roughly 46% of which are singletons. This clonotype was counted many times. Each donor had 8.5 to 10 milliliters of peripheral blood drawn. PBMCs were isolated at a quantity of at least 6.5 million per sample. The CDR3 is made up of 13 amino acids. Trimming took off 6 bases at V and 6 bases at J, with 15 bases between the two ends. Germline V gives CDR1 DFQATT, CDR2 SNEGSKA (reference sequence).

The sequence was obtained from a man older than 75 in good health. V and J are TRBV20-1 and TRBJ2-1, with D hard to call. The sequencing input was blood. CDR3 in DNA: TGCAGTGCCGAATCTACGTCGCGCAATGAGCAGTTCTTC. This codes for CSAESTSRNEQFF.